This TCR beta chain came from a study of T cells expressing NK-cell markers. TCRdb re-called the 5' RACE reads and gives one entry per CDR3 protein, without DNA. Across roughly 390,000 distinct CDR3 sequences, the top ten clones capture roughly 5.2% of the sample. The CDR3 is 12 amino acids. CDR1 and CDR2 (germline): SGHTA, FQGNSA. The sample consisted of blood T cells: a sorted CD56 or NKG2C T cell subset, CD4+ or CD8+ T cells, or bulk PBMC T cells (not recorded which). The receptor was isolated from a man aged 18 to 69 in good health. The chain recombines TRBV7-2 with TRBJ2-7; TCRdb picks TRBD1, but there is no DNA to check that call. CDR3 amino acids: CASSSDRGRQYF.